Shown below are 13 T cell receptor beta chains from a single sample sequenced in a study of control samples from healthy donors and cancer patients. Sequencing used immunoSEQ multiplex PCR; TCRdb keeps in-frame clones, though not all of them. The repertoire holds some 140,000 clones, with roughly 94% as singletons. The source material was PBMCs. Receptor source: a man aged 55 to 70 with colorectal cancer.

The J gene is TRBJ2-3, the V gene TRBV9; D remains unclear. Germline V gene data show CDR1 as SGDLS and CDR2 as YYNGEE. V lost 3 bases to trimming and J lost 0 bases, with 11 bases between them. The length of the CDR3 is 15 residues. The CDR3: CASSARFTSTDTQYF. The CDR3 nucleotides are TGTGCCAGCAGCGCCAGGTTCACTAGCACAGATACGCAGTATTTT.

The CDR3 reads CASIETGTGQNTEAFF. Here the CDR3 DNA reads TGTGCCAGCATCGAGACCGGGACAGGACAAAACACTGAAGCTTTCTTT. The chain links TRBV28 to TRBJ1-1; 8 bases line up with TRBD1. Per germline, CDR1 MDHEN and CDR2 SYDVKM. CDR3 length: 16 amino acids. The trim removed 7 bases at V and 2 bases at J, leaving 12 bases unmatched.

The rearrangement links TRBV19 to TRBJ1-4, with TRBD1 matching 8 bases. The germline CDR1 and CDR2 sequences are LNHDA and SQIVND (reference sequence). V trimming: 7 bases; J trimming: 3 bases; junction bases outside the gene matches: 4. The CDR3 contains 14 residues. The CDR3 spells CASTPGQANEKLFF. CDR3 coding DNA: TGTGCCAGTACCCCGGGACAGGCTAATGAAAAACTGTTTTTT. Variable domain in full (rest from reference TRBV19 and TRBJ1-4): DGGITQSPKYLFRKEGQNVTLSCEQNLNHDAMYWYRQDPGQGLRLIYYSQIVNDFQKGDIAEGYSVSREKKESFPLTVTSAQKNPTAFYLCASTPGQANEKLFFGSGTQLSVL.

The rearrangement links TRBV19 to TRBJ2-2, with TRBD2 matching 7 bases. The CDR3 is 18 amino acids. J lost 2 bases, V lost 3 bases, and 12 bases had no gene match. Germline V lookup: CDR1 LNHDA, CDR2 SQIVND (reference sequence). The CDR3 DNA follows: TGTGCCAGTAGTATTCAGATTCTAGCGGTGGGAAACACCGGGGAGCTGTTTTTT. Residues: CASSIQILAVGNTGELFF. Variable domain in full (rest from reference TRBV19 and TRBJ2-2): DGGITQSPKYLFRKEGQNVTLSCEQNLNHDAMYWYRQDPGQGLRLIYYSQIVNDFQKGDIAEGYSVSREKKESFPLTVTSAQKNPTAFYLCASSIQILAVGNTGELFFGEGSRLTVL.

The CDR3 DNA follows: TGTGCCAGCAGTCCAGGGGGGGGGAACACTGAAGCTTTCTTT. It encodes CASSPGGGNTEAFF. This rearrangement joins TRBV28 to TRBJ1-1; 7 nucleotides line up with TRBD1. The J segment lost 1 base and the V segment lost 5 bases, leaving 4 bases of the junction unmatched. Germline V gene lookup returns CDR1 MDHEN and CDR2 SYDVKM. The CDR3 extends over 14 amino acids.

The chain joins TRBV19 to TRBJ2-4; TRBD1 agrees at 7 bases. Germline V gives CDR1 LNHDA, CDR2 SQIVND (reference sequence). The J segment lost 2 bases and the V segment lost 6 bases, leaving 10 bases of the junction unmatched. The CDR3 has 16 amino acids. The CDR3 coding sequence is TGTGCCAGTAGCCCCTCTGGACAGGTCACCAAAAACATTCAGTACTTC. Its translation is CASSPSGQVTKNIQYF.

V and J are TRBV3-1 (or the pseudogene TRBV3-2) and TRBJ1-4; D might be TRBD1 (6 bases). V lost 4 bases to trimming and J lost 7 bases, with 19 bases between them. Per germline, CDR1 LGHDT and CDR2 YNNKEL (reference sequence). The CDR3 runs to 16 residues. CDR3: CASSLRTDQIREKLFF. The DNA for the CDR3 is TGTGCCAGCAGCCTCCGGACAGATCAGATTCGTGAAAAACTGTTTTTT.

The chain combines TRBV10-3 with TRBJ2-5, with a weak D call TRBD2 (6 bases). CDR3 length: 14 amino acids. Per germline, CDR1 ENHRY and CDR2 SYGVKD. V lost 3 bases, J lost 2 bases, and 10 bases lay in between. CDR3 in DNA: TGTGCCATCAGTGAAGGAGGGGTACAAGAGACCCAGTACTTC. Translating gives CAISEGGVQETQYF.

In this sample, this clone turned up once. The chain uses TRBV5-1 and TRBJ2-5; TRBD1 might be the D (6 bases). V lost 0 bases and J 1 base, leaving 7 bases between the germline ends. The germline CDR1 and CDR2 sequences are SGHRS and YFSETQ. This CDR3 region has 14 residues. The CDR3 loop is CASSLAQGQETQYF. The CDR3 DNA reads TGCGCCAGCAGCTTGGCACAGGGCCAAGAGACCCAGTACTTC. Filled out from reference TRBV5-1 and TRBJ2-5, the complete variable domain reads KAGVTQTPRYLIKTRGQQVTLSCSPISGHRSVSWYQQTPGQGLQFLFEYFSETQRNKGNFPGRFSGRQFSNSRSEMNVSTLELGDSALYLCASSLAQGQETQYFGPGTRLLVL.

V and J are TRBV11-2 and TRBJ2-3; TRBD1 aligns across 7 bases. The ends lost 6 bases at V and 0 bases at J; junction bases unmatched: 6. Germline CDR1 SGHAT, CDR2 FQNNGV. The CDR3 is 15 amino acids. CDR3 nucleotides: TGTGCCAGCAGGGTACAGGGGATTAGCACAGATACGCAGTATTTT. Amino acids: CASRVQGISTDTQYF. Full variable domain (outside the CDR3, taken from reference TRBV11-2 and TRBJ2-3): EAGVAQSPRYKIIEKRQSVAFWCNPISGHATLYWYQQILGQGPKLLIQFQNNGVVDDSQLPKDRFSAERLKGVDSTLKIQPAKLEDSAVYLCASRVQGISTDTQYFGPGTRLTVL.

CDR3 in DNA: TGTGCCAGCAGTTTCGACAGGGAGGGTGGCTACACCTTC. Its protein is CASSFDREGGYTF. The rearrangement links TRBV6-6 to TRBJ1-2; 7 bases agree with TRBD1. Germline assignment: CDR1 MNHNY and CDR2 SVGAGI (reference sequence). The J segment lost 7 bases and the V segment lost 4 bases, leaving 6 bases of the junction unmatched. The CDR3 covers 13 residues.

The rearrangement links TRBV12-5 to TRBJ2-1, with a possible D match to TRBD1 (6 bases). The CDR3 is made up of 15 amino acids. CDR1 LGHNT and CDR2 FRNRAP come from the germline V gene. With 7 bases removed from V and 6 bases from J, the gap between germline ends came to 19 bases. The CDR3 spells CASVSGERSGNEQFF. CDR3 nucleotides: TGTGCTAGTGTTTCAGGGGAGCGGAGCGGCAATGAGCAGTTCTTC.

This chain joins TRBV19 and TRBJ1-5, with D maybe TRBD1 (5 bases). V was trimmed by 1 base and J by 5 bases, leaving 9 bases between them. The CDR3 runs 14 residues. The germline V gene has CDR1 LNHDA and CDR2 SQIVND (reference sequence). CDR3 loop: CASSIGQGYQPQHF. The CDR3 bases are TGTGCCAGTAGTATAGGCCAGGGATATCAGCCCCAGCATTTT. Supplemented by reference TRBV19 and TRBJ1-5, the full variable domain reads DGGITQSPKYLFRKEGQNVTLSCEQNLNHDAMYWYRQDPGQGLRLIYYSQIVNDFQKGDIAEGYSVSREKKESFPLTVTSAQKNPTAFYLCASSIGQGYQPQHFGDGTRLSIL.